The 6 T cell receptor beta chains presented below share a single source sample, sequenced in a study of blood T cell repertoires in COVID-19. Measured with immunoSEQ multiplex PCR; TCRdb has only the in-frame clones, and not every one. The sample lists roughly 230,000 clones; roughly 84% were seen once. The sample taken for sequencing was peripheral blood. Receptors were obtained from a woman in her forties or fifties with acute or convalescent COVID-19.

The chain links TRBV28 to TRBJ2-5; D is unclear. Germline V gene lookup returns CDR1 MDHEN and CDR2 SYDVKM. This CDR3 spans 15 amino acids. Trimming cost V 6 bases and J 0 bases, with 14 bases left between them. The CDR3 sequence is CASSPPSQHQETQYF. CDR3 nucleotide sequence: TGTGCCAGCAGCCCCCCCTCACAGCACCAAGAGACCCAGTACTTC.

The gene calls are TRBV7-9 and TRBJ1-1; 9 bases are a match to TRBD1. The CDR3 is 14 residues long. The V and J ends lost 7 bases and 7 bases, in that order; junction bases with no gene match: 10. Germline values: CDR1 SEHNR, CDR2 FQNEAQ (reference sequence). CDR3 coding DNA: TGTGCCAGCACCAGAGCACAGGGGGCAGGTGAAGCTTTCTTT. This translates into CASTRAQGAGEAFF.

V gene TRBV7-3 combines with J gene TRBJ2-3; possibly TRBD2 for D (6 bases). Germline CDR1 is SGHTA and CDR2 is FQGTGA. The CDR3 contains 15 residues. V lost 2 bases, J lost 1 base, and 10 bases lay in between. The CDR3 loop reads CASSLWGVGTDTQYF. The CDR3 DNA follows: TGTGCCAGCAGCTTATGGGGGGTGGGCACAGATACGCAGTATTTT.

CDR3 nucleotides: TGTGCCATCAGTGGAGCCCGAGACGAGCAGTACTTC. As protein: CAISGARDEQYF. The V gene is TRBV10-3, the J gene TRBJ2-7; D is ambiguous. The CDR3 covers 12 residues. The germline CDR1 and CDR2 sequences are ENHRY and SYGVKD. V dropped 4 bases and J dropped 5 bases, with 9 bases sitting between them.

The rearrangement joins TRBV30 to TRBJ2-1; 8 nucleotides line up with TRBD2. Per germline, CDR1 GTSNPN and CDR2 SVGIG (reference sequence). This CDR3 region has 14 residues. The J segment lost 9 bases and the V segment lost 4 bases, leaving 11 bases of the junction unmatched. In DNA, the CDR3 is TGTGCCTGGAAAAGACTAGCGCAATCTGGTGAGCAGTTCTTC. Encoded protein: CAWKRLAQSGEQFF.

The V call is TRBV19, the J call TRBJ2-2; TRBD2 is a possible D gene (7 bases). Germline V lookup: CDR1 LNHDA, CDR2 SQIVND (reference sequence). V lost 8 bases, J lost 0 bases, and 16 bases lay in between. The CDR3 contains 16 residues. The CDR3 DNA reads TGTGCCAGTCGTAGGGGGGGCGGGACGAACACCGGGGAGCTGTTTTTT. The encoded protein is CASRRGGGTNTGELFF.